Presented here are 27 T cell receptor beta chains from one specimen sequenced in a study of control samples from healthy donors and cancer patients. TCRdb's table, derived via immunoSEQ multiplex PCR, lists solely in-frame clones and lacks some. The repertoire includes 60,000 or so clones, 95% to 96% of them detected once, and less than 1.1% sits in the top ten. Specimen: blood. The source of these receptors is a woman under 30 in good health.

A few counts support this clone. This chain links TRBV7-2 with TRBJ1-6, with 9 bases that match TRBD1. CDR1 is SGHTA, CDR2 FQGNSA, per germline. This CDR3 has 14 residues. Trimming at V came to 6 bases and at J to 9 bases, leaving 6 bases not matched to a gene. CDR3: CASSPGQGSSPLHF. The CDR3 region has the DNA TGTGCCAGCAGTCCGGGACAGGGAAGTTCACCCCTCCACTTT.

The chain uses TRBV12-5 and TRBJ1-4; TRBD1 aligns across 11 bases. The germline CDR1 and CDR2 sequences are LGHNT and FRNRAP. The CDR3 spans 15 residues. Trimming took 8 bases from V and 8 from J; bases not matched to a gene: 10. As DNA, the CDR3 is TGTGCTAGTCGGCCTTGGACAGGGGGCGAGGAAAAACTGTTTTTT. This codes for CASRPWTGGEEKLFF.

The V call is TRBV5-1, the J call TRBJ2-2; 7 nucleotides line up with TRBD1. The CDR3 loop spans 16 amino acids. V shed 4 bases, J shed 6 bases, and the junction held 12 bases outside the gene matches. The germline V gene has CDR1 SGHRS and CDR2 YFSETQ. In nucleotides, the CDR3 is TGCGCCAGCAGCGTTGTGCAGCAGGGACAGTCCGGGGAGCTGTTTTTT. Protein sequence: CASSVVQQGQSGELFF.

J is TRBJ1-1 and V is TRBV6-5; the D gene is possibly TRBD1 (5 bases). Between the trimmed V and J ends, which lost 7 bases and 4 bases, there was a span of 16 bases. CDR3 length equals 14 residues. CDR1 and CDR2 from the germline V gene are MNHEY and SVGAGI. Written as DNA, the CDR3 is TGTGCCAGCACCCCGCAGGGCGGAATCACTGAAGCTTTCTTT. It translates to CASTPQGGITEAFF.

The gene calls are TRBV30 and TRBJ2-1; TRBD2 matches at 11 bases. This CDR3 contains 15 residues. The ends lost 2 bases at V and 2 bases at J; junction bases unmatched: 2. Per the germline V gene, CDR1 is GTSNPN and CDR2 is SVGIG (reference sequence). The CDR3 DNA is TGTGCCTGGAGTTTAGCGGGGGGGCCCTACAATGAGCAGTTCTTC. It is translated as CAWSLAGGPYNEQFF.

This clone was detected a few times. J is TRBJ2-1 and V is TRBV6-4; D unclear. This CDR3 has 16 amino acids. CDR1 and CDR2 (germline): MRHNA, SNTAGT. V was pared by 0 bases and J by 4 bases, with 13 bases between. The CDR3 nucleotides are TGTGCCAGCAGTGACTCCGTGGCTAGTTCGTACAATGAGCAGTTCTTC. Its protein is CASSDSVASSYNEQFF.

CDR3: CASSSLGGRNEKLFF. The DNA for the CDR3 is TGCGCCAGCAGCTCCCTAGGGGGGCGTAATGAAAAACTGTTTTTT. This chain connects TRBV5-1 to TRBJ1-4; TRBD1 is a possible D gene (6 bases). V lost 3 bases to trimming and J lost 4 bases, with 13 bases between them. The CDR3 has 15 residues. Germline CDR1 reads SGHRS; CDR2 reads YFSETQ.

The chain has TRBV7-9 and TRBJ1-1; D is ambiguous. There are 14 residues in the CDR3. V gave up 0 bases and J gave up 3 bases, with 8 bases separating them. The germline CDR1 and CDR2 sequences are SEHNR and FQNEAQ (reference sequence). The CDR3 sequence is CASSLAVGHTEAFF. CDR3 sequence (DNA): TGTGCCAGCAGCTTAGCCGTGGGTCACACTGAAGCTTTCTTT.

V and J are TRBV3-1 (or the pseudogene TRBV3-2) and TRBJ1-2; the D is unclear. The CDR3 consists of 12 residues. Trimming removed 3 bases from V and 7 bases from J, with 9 bases in between. Germline CDR1 reads LGHDT; CDR2 reads YNNKEL (reference sequence). CDR3 bases: TGTGCCAGCAGCCACTCGAAGGGTGGCTACACCTTC. Its translation: CASSHSKGGYTF.

The chain uses TRBV6-5 and TRBJ1-5; D remains ambiguous. Germline loops: CDR1 MNHEY, CDR2 SVGAGI. The CDR3 extends over 14 amino acids. Trimming took off 3 bases at V and 0 bases at J, with 6 bases between the two ends. The chain's CDR3 is CASSYAGSNQPQHF. The DNA for the CDR3 is TGTGCCAGCAGTTATGCAGGTAGCAATCAGCCCCAGCATTTT.

The gene calls are TRBV6-6 and TRBJ1-2; D is ambiguous. V was clipped by 8 bases and J by 12 bases, with 7 bases between them. CDR3 size: 8 residues. Germline-derived CDR1 and CDR2 are MNHNY and SVGAGI (reference sequence). This CDR3 is CASGPHTF. CDR3 in DNA: TGTGCCAGCGGACCTCACACCTTC.

Only one count was recorded for this clone. The chain carries TRBV6-1 and TRBJ1-4; 7 bases are shared with TRBD1. From germline, CDR1 is MNHNS and CDR2 SASEGT. This CDR3 region has 15 residues. V lost 2 bases and J lost 8; bases outside the gene matches: 8. CDR3 coding DNA: TGTGCCAGCAGTGAAACAGGGGCTCCGTACGAAAAACTGTTTTTT. This translates into CASSETGAPYEKLFF.

The chain combines TRBV5-1 with TRBJ1-2, with D perhaps matching TRBD1 (5 bases). Trimming left V 0 bases short and J 4 bases short, with 19 bases between. Per the germline V gene, CDR1 is SGHRS and CDR2 is YFSETQ. The CDR3 spans 17 residues. The CDR3 DNA follows: TGCGCCAGCAGCTTGGGTCTCCTTTCCGGGGGGTTCTATGGCTACACCTTC. It encodes CASSLGLLSGGFYGYTF.

This rearrangement joins TRBV9 to TRBJ1-6, with 7 nucleotides matching TRBD1. CDR1 and CDR2 from the germline V gene are SGDLS and YYNGEE. V gave up 4 bases and J gave up 15 bases; unmatched junction bases: 19. The CDR3 contains 16 residues. CDR3 sequence: CASSSGTDGKIRVLHF. In DNA form, the CDR3 reads TGTGCCAGCAGCTCGGGGACAGACGGAAAAATTAGGGTCCTCCACTTT.

The CDR3: CASSPRGSTYEQYF. As DNA, the CDR3 is TGTGCCAGCAGCCCCCGGGGCAGCACCTACGAGCAGTACTTC. The V call is TRBV7-8, the J call TRBJ2-7; TRBD1 or TRBD2 may be the D gene (5 bases each). The CDR3 runs 14 residues. Deletions cut 5 bases from V and 2 bases from J, with 13 bases between. Per germline, CDR1 SGHVS and CDR2 FQNEAQ.

V and J are TRBV9 and TRBJ1-5; D is ambiguous. V shed 4 bases and J shed 7 bases, with 27 bases lying between them. CDR3 length: 18 amino acids. Germline V gene lookup returns CDR1 SGDLS and CDR2 YYNGEE. In DNA, the CDR3 is TGTGCCAGCAGCCCCCCCCTCCACACTTTGGAGTGTGACCAGCCCCAGCATTTT. It specifies CASSPPLHTLECDQPQHF.

The V and J genes are TRBV10-2 and TRBJ2-3, with D unresolved. Between the trimmed V and J ends, which lost 3 bases and 2 bases, there was a span of 9 bases. This CDR3 spans 14 amino acids. Per germline, CDR1 WSHSY and CDR2 SAAADI. The CDR3 DNA reads as TGCGCCAGCAGTGAAGGCGGTAACACAGATACGCAGTATTTT. Translation gives CASSEGGNTDTQYF.

The count of this clone is one. This chain joins TRBV7-9 and TRBJ1-2; TRBD1 is a possible D gene (6 bases). With 1 base removed from V and 3 bases from J, the gap between germline ends came to 12 bases. The CDR3 is 15 amino acids. Germline V gives CDR1 SEHNR, CDR2 FQNEAQ (reference sequence). This CDR3 reads CASSLESGAHYGYTF. CDR3 nucleotides: TGTGCCAGCAGCTTAGAGTCAGGGGCCCACTATGGCTACACCTTC.

The chain carries TRBV7-2 and TRBJ2-3; D remains unclear. CDR1 is SGHTA and CDR2 is FQGNSA in the germline V gene. The CDR3 contains 17 residues. V lost 2 bases and J 0 bases, leaving 15 bases between the germline ends. CDR3 bases: TGTGCCAGCAGCTTAACGTGGGCGGCCCCTAGCACAGATACGCAGTATTTT. Translated: CASSLTWAAPSTDTQYF.

The chain has TRBV15 and TRBJ1-4; 7 bases map to TRBD1. The V gene's germline CDR1 is LNHNV and CDR2 YYDKDF (reference sequence). This CDR3 comprises 15 residues. Unmatched junction bases numbered 4, after V lost 1 base and J lost 5 bases. The chain's CDR3 is CATSRGQGMNEKLFF. CDR3 DNA sequence: TGTGCCACCAGCAGAGGACAGGGAATGAATGAAAAACTGTTTTTT.

The chain combines TRBV29-1 with TRBJ1-2; D gene uncertain. The CDR3 covers 14 residues. The V gene lost 3 bases and the J gene lost 6 bases, with 17 bases spanning the gap. Germline V CDR1 and CDR2: SQVTM, ANQGSEA. DNA of the CDR3: TGCAGCGTTGATGGTGTCCTTTCGGCGGATGGCTACACCTTC. This encodes CSVDGVLSADGYTF. Looking up the rest from reference TRBV29-1 and TRBJ1-2 gives the full variable domain: SAVISQKPSRDICQRGTSLTIQCQVDSQVTMMFWYRQQPGQSLTLIATANQGSEATYESGFVIDKFPISRPNLTFSTLTVSNMSPEDSSIYLCSVDGVLSADGYTFGSGTRLTVV.

This chain links TRBV7-2 with TRBJ2-5; D call uncertain. V was pared by 5 bases and J by 5 bases, with 6 bases between. Germline CDR1 reads SGHTA; CDR2 reads FQGNSA. This CDR3 region has 11 residues. In DNA, the CDR3 is TGTGCCAGCAGCCAATCGGAGACCCAGTACTTC. It translates to CASSQSETQYF.

This rearrangement joins TRBV29-1 to TRBJ1-2; D is ambiguous. This CDR3 is built from 13 residues. CDR1 SQVTM and CDR2 ANQGSEA come from the germline V gene. The V end lost 0 bases, the J end lost 2 bases, and 7 bases lay between the germline ends. CDR3 nucleotides: TGCAGCGTTGAAGATCGCACAAACTATGGCTACACCTTC. This encodes CSVEDRTNYGYTF.

The genes are TRBV28 and TRBJ1-1, with a possible D match to TRBD1 (6 bases). The CDR3 has 17 amino acids. Trimming shortened V by 5 bases and J by 0 bases, and 19 bases separated the two germline ends. Germline CDR1 MDHEN, CDR2 SYDVKM. CDR3 amino acids: CASSRRQAAVMNTEAFF. CDR3 nucleotide sequence: TGTGCCAGCAGTCGCCGACAGGCCGCCGTTATGAACACTGAAGCTTTCTTT. Together with reference TRBV28 and TRBJ1-1, the CDR3 gives the full variable domain: DVKVTQSSRYLVKRTGEKVFLECVQDMDHENMFWYRQDPGLGLRLIYFSYDVKMKEKGDIPEGYSVSREKKERFSLILESASTNQTSMYLCASSRRQAAVMNTEAFFGQGTRLTVV.

This clone was detected once. J is TRBJ2-7 and V is TRBV5-1; maybe TRBD2 (7 bases). This CDR3 has 15 amino acids. V was shortened by 0 bases and J by 4 bases, with 14 bases between the two germline ends. Germline V gene sequence: CDR1 SGHRS, CDR2 YFSETQ. The CDR3 loop reads CASSLGGGRRYEQYF. The CDR3 DNA follows: TGCGCCAGCAGCTTGGGGGGGGGCCGGAGGTACGAGCAGTACTTC.

This sequence joins TRBV7-9 and TRBJ2-3; D call uncertain. Trimming took off 6 bases at V and 0 bases at J, with 10 bases between the two ends. The CDR3 has 14 residues. Germline V gene sequence: CDR1 SEHNR, CDR2 FQNEAQ (reference sequence). The CDR3 loop reads CASSRTYSTDTQYF. DNA of the CDR3: TGTGCCAGCAGTCGTACCTACAGCACAGATACGCAGTATTTT.

The chain carries TRBV5-8 and TRBJ2-7; D unclear. The ends were cut back, 3 bases at V and 2 bases at J, with 0 bases in the middle. The CDR3 is 10 residues long. Germline V gene sequence: CDR1 SGHTS, CDR2 YDEGEE. The CDR3, as DNA: TGTGCCAGCAGCTCCTACGAGCAGTACTTC. Residues: CASSSYEQYF.